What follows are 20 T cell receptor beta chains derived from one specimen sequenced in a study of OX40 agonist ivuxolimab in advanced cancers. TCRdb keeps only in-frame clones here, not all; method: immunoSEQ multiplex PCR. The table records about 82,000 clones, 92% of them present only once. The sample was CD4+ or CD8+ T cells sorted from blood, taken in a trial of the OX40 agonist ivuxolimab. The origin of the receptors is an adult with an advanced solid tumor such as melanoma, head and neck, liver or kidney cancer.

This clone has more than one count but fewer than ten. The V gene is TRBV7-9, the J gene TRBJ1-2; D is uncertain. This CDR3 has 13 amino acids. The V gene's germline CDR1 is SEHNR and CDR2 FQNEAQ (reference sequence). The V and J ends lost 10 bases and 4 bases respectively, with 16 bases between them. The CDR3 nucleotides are TGTGCCACCCCGGACCAGCGACTCTATGGCTACACCTTC. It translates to CATPDQRLYGYTF.

The DNA of the CDR3 is TGTGCCAGCAGTGAAGCGCCGGGTGAGGCGGAGACCCAGTACTTC. This encodes CASSEAPGEAETQYF. The J gene is TRBJ2-5, the V gene TRBV2; D unclear. This CDR3 region has 15 residues. Germline V gives CDR1 SNHLY, CDR2 FYNNEI. The ends were cut back, 0 bases at V and 5 bases at J, with 13 bases in the middle.

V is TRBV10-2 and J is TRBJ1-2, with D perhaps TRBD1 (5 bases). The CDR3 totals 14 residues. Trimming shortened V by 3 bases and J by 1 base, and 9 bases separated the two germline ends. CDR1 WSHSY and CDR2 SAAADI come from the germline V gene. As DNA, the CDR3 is TGCGCCAGCAGTGAAGGGGCGCATAACTATGGCTACACCTTC. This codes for CASSEGAHNYGYTF.

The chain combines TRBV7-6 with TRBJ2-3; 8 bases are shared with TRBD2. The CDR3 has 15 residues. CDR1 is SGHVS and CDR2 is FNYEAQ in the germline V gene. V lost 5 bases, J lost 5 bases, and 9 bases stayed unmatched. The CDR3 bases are TGTGCCAGCAGCGAGCACGGGGGGGCCATAGATACGCAGTATTTT. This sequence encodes CASSEHGGAIDTQYF.

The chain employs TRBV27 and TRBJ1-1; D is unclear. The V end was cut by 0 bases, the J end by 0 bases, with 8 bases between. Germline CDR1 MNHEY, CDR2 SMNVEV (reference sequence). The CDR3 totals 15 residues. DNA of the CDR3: TGTGCCAGCAGTTTATCGTATCCGGTGAACACTGAAGCTTTCTTT. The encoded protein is CASSLSYPVNTEAFF.

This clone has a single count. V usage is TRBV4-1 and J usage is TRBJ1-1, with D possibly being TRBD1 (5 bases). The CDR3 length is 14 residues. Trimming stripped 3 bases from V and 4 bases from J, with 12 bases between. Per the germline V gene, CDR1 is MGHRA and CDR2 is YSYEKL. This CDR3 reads CASSQLEGPTEAFF. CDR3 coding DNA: TGCGCCAGCAGCCAGCTCGAGGGGCCCACTGAAGCTTTCTTT.

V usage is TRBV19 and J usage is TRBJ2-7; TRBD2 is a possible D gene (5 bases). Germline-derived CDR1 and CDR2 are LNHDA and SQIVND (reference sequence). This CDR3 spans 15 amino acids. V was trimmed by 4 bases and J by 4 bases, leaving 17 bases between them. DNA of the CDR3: TGTGCCAGTAGTACCAATGGACTTTCTACGTACGAGCAGTACTTC. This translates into CASSTNGLSTYEQYF.

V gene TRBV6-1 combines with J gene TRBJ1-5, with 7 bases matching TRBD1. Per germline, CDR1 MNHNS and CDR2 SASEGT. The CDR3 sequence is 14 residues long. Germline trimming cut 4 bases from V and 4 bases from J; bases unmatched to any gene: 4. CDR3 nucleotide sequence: TGTGCCAGCAGTGGGGACAGAGCAAATCAGCCCCAGCATTTT. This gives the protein CASSGDRANQPQHF.

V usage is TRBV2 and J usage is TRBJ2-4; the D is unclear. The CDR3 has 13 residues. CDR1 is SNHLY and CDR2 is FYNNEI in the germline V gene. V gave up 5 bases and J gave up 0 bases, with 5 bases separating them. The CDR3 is CASSQLAKNIQYF. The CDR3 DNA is TGTGCCAGCAGTCAGCTAGCCAAAAACATTCAGTACTTC.

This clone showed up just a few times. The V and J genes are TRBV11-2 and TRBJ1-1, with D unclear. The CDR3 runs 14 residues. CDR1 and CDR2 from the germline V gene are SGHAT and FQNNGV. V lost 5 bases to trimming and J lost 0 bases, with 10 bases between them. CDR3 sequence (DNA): TGTGCCAGCAGCGAGGTAGGGATGAACACTGAAGCTTTCTTT. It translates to CASSEVGMNTEAFF.

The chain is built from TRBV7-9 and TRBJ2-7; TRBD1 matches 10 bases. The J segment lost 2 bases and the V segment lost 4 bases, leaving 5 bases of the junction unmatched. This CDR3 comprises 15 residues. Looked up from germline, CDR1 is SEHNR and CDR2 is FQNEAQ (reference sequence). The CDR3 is CASSSPGTGAYEQYF. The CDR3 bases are TGTGCCAGCAGCTCCCCCGGGACAGGGGCCTACGAGCAGTACTTC.

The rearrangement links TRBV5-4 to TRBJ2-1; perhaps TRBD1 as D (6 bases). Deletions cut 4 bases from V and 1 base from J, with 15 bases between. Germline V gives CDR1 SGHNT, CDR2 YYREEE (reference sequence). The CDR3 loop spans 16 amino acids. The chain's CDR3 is CASSPGDGQSYNEQFF. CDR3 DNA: TGTGCCAGCAGCCCAGGGGATGGACAATCCTACAATGAGCAGTTCTTC.

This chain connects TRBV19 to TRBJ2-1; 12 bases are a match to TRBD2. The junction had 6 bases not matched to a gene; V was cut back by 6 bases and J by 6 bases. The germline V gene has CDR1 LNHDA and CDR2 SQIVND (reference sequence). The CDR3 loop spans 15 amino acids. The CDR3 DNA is TGTGCCAGTAGCCCCCTAGCGGGGGGGCTCAATGAGCAGTTCTTC. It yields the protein CASSPLAGGLNEQFF. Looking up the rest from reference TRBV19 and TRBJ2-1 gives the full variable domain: DGGITQSPKYLFRKEGQNVTLSCEQNLNHDAMYWYRQDPGQGLRLIYYSQIVNDFQKGDIAEGYSVSREKKESFPLTVTSAQKNPTAFYLCASSPLAGGLNEQFFGPGTRLTVL.

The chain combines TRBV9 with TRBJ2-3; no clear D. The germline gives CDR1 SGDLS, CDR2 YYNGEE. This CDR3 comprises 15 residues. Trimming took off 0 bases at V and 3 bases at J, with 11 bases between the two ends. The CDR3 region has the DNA TGTGCCAGCAGCGTAGTGGGGATGCTGACAGATACGCAGTATTTT. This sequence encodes CASSVVGMLTDTQYF.

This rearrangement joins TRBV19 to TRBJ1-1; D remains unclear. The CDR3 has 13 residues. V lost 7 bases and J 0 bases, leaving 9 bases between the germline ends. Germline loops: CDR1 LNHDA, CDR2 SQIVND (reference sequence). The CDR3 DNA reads TGTGCCAGTACCATGAGAGTGAACACTGAAGCTTTCTTT. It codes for CASTMRVNTEAFF.

CDR3 loop: CASSGDQETQYF. The CDR3 coding sequence is TGCGCCAGCAGTGGGGACCAAGAGACCCAGTACTTC. The chain combines TRBV10-2 with TRBJ2-5; no firm D call. CDR3 length: 12 amino acids. V lost 4 bases, J lost 0 bases, and 3 bases lay in between. CDR1 and CDR2 from the germline V gene are WSHSY and SAAADI.

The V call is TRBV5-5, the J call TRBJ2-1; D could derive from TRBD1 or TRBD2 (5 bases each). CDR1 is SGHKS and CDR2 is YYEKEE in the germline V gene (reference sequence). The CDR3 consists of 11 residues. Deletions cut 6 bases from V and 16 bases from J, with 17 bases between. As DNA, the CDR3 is TGTGCCAGCATCCGAGGGGTCGGCGTCTTCTTC. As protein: CASIRGVGVFF.

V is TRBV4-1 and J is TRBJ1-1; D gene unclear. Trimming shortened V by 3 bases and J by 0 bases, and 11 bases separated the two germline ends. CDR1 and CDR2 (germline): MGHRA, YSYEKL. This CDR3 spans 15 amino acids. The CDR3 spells CASSHATELNTEAFF. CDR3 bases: TGCGCCAGCAGCCATGCTACCGAATTGAACACTGAAGCTTTCTTT.

CDR3 nucleotides: TGTGCCAGTAGTCGAGGAGGTCGGGACAGGGTTTATCAGCCCCAGCATTTT. Amino acids: CASSRGGRDRVYQPQHF. This rearrangement joins TRBV19 to TRBJ1-5; 9 bases are a match to TRBD1. The CDR3 has 17 residues. V was clipped by 5 bases and J by 5 bases; unmatched bases: 13. From germline, CDR1 is LNHDA and CDR2 SQIVND (reference sequence).

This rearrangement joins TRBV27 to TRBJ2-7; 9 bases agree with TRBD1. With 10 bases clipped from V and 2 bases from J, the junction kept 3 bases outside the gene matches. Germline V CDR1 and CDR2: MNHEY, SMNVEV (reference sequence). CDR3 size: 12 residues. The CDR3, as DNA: TGTGCCACTCGACAGGGGGCCTACGAGCAGTACTTC. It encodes CATRQGAYEQYF.